The next 10 T cell receptor beta chains were all read from a single sample in a study of blood T cell repertoires in COVID-19. Sequencing used immunoSEQ multiplex PCR; TCRdb keeps in-frame clones, though not all of them. The profile covers about 160,000 clones, with around 84% appearing a single time and about 5.6% taken by the ten largest. What was sequenced was PBMCs or T cells enriched from blood (not recorded which). Receptors originate from a man aged 40-49 years who had recovered from COVID-19.

The chain carries TRBV19 and TRBJ2-6, with D possibly matching TRBD1 (6 bases). Trimming left V 5 bases short and J 2 bases short, with 16 bases between. The CDR3 is made up of 17 amino acids. Germline V lookup: CDR1 LNHDA, CDR2 SQIVND (reference sequence). CDR3 bases: TGTGCCAGTAGTCCCCCCGGCAGGGGAGCTGGGGCCAACGTCCTGACTTTC. It yields the protein CASSPPGRGAGANVLTF.

The chain is built from TRBV6-5 and TRBJ1-3; TRBD1 matches 9 bases. The CDR3 sequence is 16 residues long. V was pared by 0 bases and J by 4 bases, with 4 bases of the junction left unmatched. The germline V gene encodes CDR1 MNHEY and CDR2 SVGAGI. The CDR3 loop is CASSYSTGGSGNTIYF. The CDR3 DNA reads as TGTGCCAGCAGTTACTCTACAGGGGGCTCAGGAAACACCATATATTTT.

This clone was recorded a few times. The V call is TRBV30, the J call TRBJ1-5; TRBD1 might be the D (5 bases). The CDR3 extends over 14 amino acids. Germline V gives CDR1 GTSNPN, CDR2 SVGIG (reference sequence). With 5 bases removed from V and 7 bases from J, the gap between germline ends came to 18 bases. The CDR3 region has the DNA TGTGCCTGGTCTTTTATGGGGGGGTTGCAGCCCCAGCATTTT. Protein: CAWSFMGGLQPQHF.

The genes are TRBV19 and TRBJ1-2, with TRBD1 matching over 9 bases. V shed 6 bases, J shed 2 bases, and the junction held 25 bases outside the gene matches. This CDR3 is 21 amino acids long. Germline lookup yields CDR1 LNHDA and CDR2 SQIVND (reference sequence). The CDR3 bases are TGTGCCAGTAGCCATGTACTCCCTCCGGTGTCAGCCGGGACAGGGAACTATGGCTACACCTTC. It encodes CASSHVLPPVSAGTGNYGYTF.

The chain carries TRBV11-3 and TRBJ2-3, with D maybe TRBD1 (6 bases). V lost 5 bases and J lost 2, with 20 bases in between. This CDR3 has 17 amino acids. Germline assignment: CDR1 SGHNT and CDR2 YENEEA. CDR3 sequence: CASSPLQGLGSTDTQYF. The CDR3 region has the DNA TGTGCCAGCAGCCCCCTACAGGGCCTGGGGTCCACAGATACGCAGTATTTT.

V gene TRBV29-1 combines with J gene TRBJ2-7; 8 nucleotides agree with TRBD1. Losses at the gene ends were 5 bases for V and 5 bases for J; bases not matched to a gene: 8. The CDR3 is 13 residues long. The V gene's germline CDR1 is SQVTM and CDR2 ANQGSEA. CDR3 amino acids: CSVLRQGAHEQYF. The CDR3 DNA follows: TGCAGCGTTCTTAGGCAGGGGGCCCACGAGCAGTACTTC.

This clone was picked up one time. The gene calls are TRBV19 and TRBJ1-5; possible D gene TRBD1, 5 bases. There are 14 residues in the CDR3. Germline V lookup: CDR1 LNHDA, CDR2 SQIVND (reference sequence). Trimming took off 6 bases at V and 2 bases at J, with 11 bases between the two ends. As DNA, the CDR3 is TGTGCCAGTAGCCTACAGGCGGGCAATCAGCCCCAGCATTTT. It codes for CASSLQAGNQPQHF. Using reference TRBV19 and TRBJ1-5 for the parts outside the CDR3, the full variable domain is DGGITQSPKYLFRKEGQNVTLSCEQNLNHDAMYWYRQDPGQGLRLIYYSQIVNDFQKGDIAEGYSVSREKKESFPLTVTSAQKNPTAFYLCASSLQAGNQPQHFGDGTRLSIL.

J is TRBJ1-1 and V is TRBV9; unclear D gene. Germline CDR1 and CDR2: SGDLS and YYNGEE. Between the trimmed V and J ends, which lost 3 bases and 5 bases, there was a span of 11 bases. CDR3 length: 13 amino acids. This CDR3 reads CASSGRGGTEAFF. CDR3 nucleotides: TGTGCCAGCAGCGGTCGGGGAGGGACTGAAGCTTTCTTT.

In this sample, this clone turned up once. The chain combines TRBV29-1 with TRBJ2-5; 7 positions agree with TRBD2. V dropped 4 bases and J dropped 4; count of bases not matched to a gene: 3. This CDR3 has 12 amino acids. Germline V gene data show CDR1 as SQVTM and CDR2 as ANQGSEA. For the CDR3, the DNA is TGCAGCGTTGTTCGGGAGGCAGAGACCCAGTACTTC. Amino acid sequence: CSVVREAETQYF. Filled out from reference TRBV29-1 and TRBJ2-5, the complete variable domain reads SAVISQKPSRDICQRGTSLTIQCQVDSQVTMMFWYRQQPGQSLTLIATANQGSEATYESGFVIDKFPISRPNLTFSTLTVSNMSPEDSSIYLCSVVREAETQYFGPGTRLLVL.

The rearrangement links TRBV28 to TRBJ1-5; the match to TRBD1 covers 7 bases. V gave up 2 bases and J gave up 6 bases; unmatched junction bases: 7. The CDR3 is made up of 15 amino acids. Germline V gene data show CDR1 as MDHEN and CDR2 as SYDVKM. The CDR3 loop is CASSLRQGGIQPQHF. The CDR3 nucleotides read TGTGCCAGCAGTTTACGACAGGGTGGTATTCAGCCCCAGCATTTT.